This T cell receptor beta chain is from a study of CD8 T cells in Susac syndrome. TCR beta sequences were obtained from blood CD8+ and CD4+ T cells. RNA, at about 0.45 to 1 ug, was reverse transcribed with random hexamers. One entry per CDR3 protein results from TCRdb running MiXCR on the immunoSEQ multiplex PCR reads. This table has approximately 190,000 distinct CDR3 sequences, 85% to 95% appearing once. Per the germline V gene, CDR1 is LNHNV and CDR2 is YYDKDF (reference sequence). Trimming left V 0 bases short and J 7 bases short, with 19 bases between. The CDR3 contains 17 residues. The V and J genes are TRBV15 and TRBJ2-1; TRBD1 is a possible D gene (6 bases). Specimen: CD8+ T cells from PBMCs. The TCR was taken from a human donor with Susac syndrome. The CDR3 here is CATSRDRATGHGNEQFF. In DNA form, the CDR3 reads TGTGCCACCAGCAGAGATCGTGCGACAGGCCATGGGAATGAGCAGTTCTTC. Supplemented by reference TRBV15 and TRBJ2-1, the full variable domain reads DAMVIQNPRYQVTQFGKPVTLSCSQTLNHNVMYWYQQKSSQAPKLLFHYYDKDFNNEADTPDNFQSRRPNTSFCFLDIRSPGLGDTAMYLCATSRDRATGHGNEQFFGPGTRLTVL.